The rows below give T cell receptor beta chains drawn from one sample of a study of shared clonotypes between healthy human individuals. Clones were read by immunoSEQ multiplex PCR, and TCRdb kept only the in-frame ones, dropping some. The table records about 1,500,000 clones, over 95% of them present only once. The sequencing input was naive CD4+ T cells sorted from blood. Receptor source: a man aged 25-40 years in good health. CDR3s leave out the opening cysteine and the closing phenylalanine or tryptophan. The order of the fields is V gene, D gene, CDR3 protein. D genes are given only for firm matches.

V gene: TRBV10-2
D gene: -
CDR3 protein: ASSDTGNGYT

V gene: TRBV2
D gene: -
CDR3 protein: ASSEQVLQAYEQY

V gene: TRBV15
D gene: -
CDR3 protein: ATSRAQETQY

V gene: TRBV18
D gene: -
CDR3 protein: ASSPPPVILHSDGYT

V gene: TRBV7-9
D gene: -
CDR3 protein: ASSPLGTSQPQH

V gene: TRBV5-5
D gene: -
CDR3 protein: ASSFGGTGTYEQY

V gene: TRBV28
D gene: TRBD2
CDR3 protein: ASSFSGRTATDTQY

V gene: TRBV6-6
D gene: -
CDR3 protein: ASRQQGMNTEAF

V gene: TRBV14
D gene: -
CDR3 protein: ASSLTDYRSYNEQF

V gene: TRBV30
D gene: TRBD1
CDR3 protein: AWRQGASYEQY

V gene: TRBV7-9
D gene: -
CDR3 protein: ASSLQLQGSTEAF

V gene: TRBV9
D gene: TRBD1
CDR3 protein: ASSVTQGASGELF

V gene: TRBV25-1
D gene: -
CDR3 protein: ASSELVGTPYTDTQY

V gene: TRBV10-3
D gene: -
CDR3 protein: AISEEAGRGAEQY

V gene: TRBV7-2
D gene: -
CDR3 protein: ASSLRTVDTQY

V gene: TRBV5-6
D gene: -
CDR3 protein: ASSHYPRDAGGTIY

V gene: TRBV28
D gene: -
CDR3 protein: ASLSYNEQF

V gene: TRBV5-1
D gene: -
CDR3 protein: ASSLAGDADTQY

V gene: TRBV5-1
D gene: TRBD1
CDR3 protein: ASSFIQGAQETQY

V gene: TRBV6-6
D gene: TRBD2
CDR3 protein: ASSYPSGVLNEQF

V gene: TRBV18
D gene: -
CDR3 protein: ASSLQGAYEQY

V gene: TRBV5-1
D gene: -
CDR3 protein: ASSLDPSVPEAF

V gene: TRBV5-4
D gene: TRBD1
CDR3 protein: ASSVGGQDLGTQY

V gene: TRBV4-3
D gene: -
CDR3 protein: ASSQRGAGDTIY

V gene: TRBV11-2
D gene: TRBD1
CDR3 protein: ASSPRDSTGELF

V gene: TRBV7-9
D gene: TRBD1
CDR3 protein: ASSLGQGNTEAF

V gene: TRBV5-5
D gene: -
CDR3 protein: ASSEGGALNEKLF

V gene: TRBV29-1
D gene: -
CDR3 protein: SVPRLGQDNEQF

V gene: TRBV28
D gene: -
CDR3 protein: ASSFSTGPSYNEQF

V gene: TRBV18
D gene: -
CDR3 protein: ASSPPGLGNTEAF

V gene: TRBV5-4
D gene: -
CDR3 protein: ASSLSGRNTGELF

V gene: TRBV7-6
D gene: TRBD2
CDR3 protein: ASSDYPRGGSPYEQY

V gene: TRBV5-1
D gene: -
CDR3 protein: ASSLSSYNEQF

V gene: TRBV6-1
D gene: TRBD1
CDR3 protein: ASSERTGNQPQH

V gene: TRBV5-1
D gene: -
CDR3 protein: ASSLARVSYEQY

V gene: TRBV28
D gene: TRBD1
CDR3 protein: ATILFPGQGATTAYNEQF

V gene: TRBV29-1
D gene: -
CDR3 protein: SVDDRIYGYT

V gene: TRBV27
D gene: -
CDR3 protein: ASRMTVNTGELF

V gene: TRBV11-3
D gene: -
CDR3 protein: ASRRDTGELF

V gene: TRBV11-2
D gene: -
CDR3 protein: ASSRGGTVVSGANVLT

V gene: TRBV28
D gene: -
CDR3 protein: ASSLLAGDYGYT

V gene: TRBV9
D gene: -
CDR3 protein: ASSGAASVGNEQF

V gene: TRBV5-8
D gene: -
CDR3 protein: ASSTVGGTMNTEAF

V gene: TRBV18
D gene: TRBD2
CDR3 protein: ASSPRGHKPSGIYEQY

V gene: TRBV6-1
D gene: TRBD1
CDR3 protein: ASSELGQEGLATNEKLF

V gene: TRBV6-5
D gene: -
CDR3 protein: ASSSPGLGRNEQF

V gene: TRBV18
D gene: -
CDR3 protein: ASSPKTSGANVLT

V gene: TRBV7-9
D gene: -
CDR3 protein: ASSQPVETQY

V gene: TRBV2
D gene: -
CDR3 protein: ASSDGQYLYEQY

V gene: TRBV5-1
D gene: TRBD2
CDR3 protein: ASSRGGTQETQY

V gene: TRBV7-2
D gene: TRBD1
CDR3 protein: ASSLGLGQGVDEQF

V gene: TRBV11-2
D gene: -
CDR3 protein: ASSLGQGGQPQH

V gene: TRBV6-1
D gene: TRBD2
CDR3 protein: ASSGWTSGILVETQY

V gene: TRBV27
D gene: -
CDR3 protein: ASSFWSTSYEQY

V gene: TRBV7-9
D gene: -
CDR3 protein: ASSHMTANTEAF